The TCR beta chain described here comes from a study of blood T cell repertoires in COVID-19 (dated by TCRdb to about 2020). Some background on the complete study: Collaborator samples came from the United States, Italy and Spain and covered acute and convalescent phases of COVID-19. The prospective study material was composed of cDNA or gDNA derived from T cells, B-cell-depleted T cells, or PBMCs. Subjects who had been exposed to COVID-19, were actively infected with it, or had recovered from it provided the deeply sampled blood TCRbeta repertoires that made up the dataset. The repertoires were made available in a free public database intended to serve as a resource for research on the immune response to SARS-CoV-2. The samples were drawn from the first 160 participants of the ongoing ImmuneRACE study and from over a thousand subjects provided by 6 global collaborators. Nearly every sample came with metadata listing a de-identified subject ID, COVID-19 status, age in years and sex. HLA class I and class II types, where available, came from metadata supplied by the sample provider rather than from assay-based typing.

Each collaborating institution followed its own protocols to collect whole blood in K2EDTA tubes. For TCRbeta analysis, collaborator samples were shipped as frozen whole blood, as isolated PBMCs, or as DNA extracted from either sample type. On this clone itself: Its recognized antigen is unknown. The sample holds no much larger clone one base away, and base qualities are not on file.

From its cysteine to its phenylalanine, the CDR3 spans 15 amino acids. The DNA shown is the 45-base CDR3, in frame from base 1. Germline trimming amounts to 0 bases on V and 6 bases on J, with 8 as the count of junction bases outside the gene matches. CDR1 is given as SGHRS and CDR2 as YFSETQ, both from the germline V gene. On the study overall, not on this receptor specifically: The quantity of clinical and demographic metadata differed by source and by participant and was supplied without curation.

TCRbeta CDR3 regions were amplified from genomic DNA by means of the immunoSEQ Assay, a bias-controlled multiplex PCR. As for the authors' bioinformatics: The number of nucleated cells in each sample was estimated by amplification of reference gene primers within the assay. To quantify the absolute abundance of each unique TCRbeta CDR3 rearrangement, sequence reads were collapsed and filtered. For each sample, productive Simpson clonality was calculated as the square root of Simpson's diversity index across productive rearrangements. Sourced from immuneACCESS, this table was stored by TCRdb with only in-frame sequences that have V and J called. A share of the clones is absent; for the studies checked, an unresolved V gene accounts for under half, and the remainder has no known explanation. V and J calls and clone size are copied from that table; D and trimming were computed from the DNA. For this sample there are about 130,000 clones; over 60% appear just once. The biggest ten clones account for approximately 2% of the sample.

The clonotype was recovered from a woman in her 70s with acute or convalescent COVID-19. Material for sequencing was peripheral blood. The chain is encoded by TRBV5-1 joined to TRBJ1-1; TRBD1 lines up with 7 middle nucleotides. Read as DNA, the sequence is TGCGCCAGCAGCTTGGGGTCAGGGGGTAAATCTGAAGCTTTCTTT. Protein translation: CASSLGSGGKSEAFF.